This TCR beta chain was sequenced in a study of neurological immune-mediated disorders. A single record per CDR3 protein comes from TCRdb applying MiXCR to the 5' RACE reads. The data show 26,000 or so distinct CDR3 sequences, 5% to 8% seen once. This clonotype was recorded many times. Its specificity is unknown. The V end was cut by 0 bases, the J end by 2 bases, with 12 bases between. CDR1 and CDR2 from the germline V gene are SGHRS and YFSETQ. This CDR3 region has 16 residues. Study-level findings and limits: Subjects shared no identical expanded-clone CDR3 amino acid sequences, suggesting private TCR-beta repertoires in all groups.

The chain joins TRBV5-1 to TRBJ1-3; the D is unclear. This receptor was identified in a woman between 45 and 65 years old in good health. Sequenced material: PBMCs. This CDR3 is CASSLALSTAGNTIYF. CDR3 DNA: TGCGCCAGCAGCTTGGCTCTAAGTACGGCTGGAAACACCATATATTTT.